This is a list of T cell receptor beta chains from one sample in a study of OX40 agonist ivuxolimab in advanced cancers. Generated by immunoSEQ multiplex PCR, the TCRdb table keeps only in-frame clones and is missing some. This table holds tens of thousands of clones, 85% found once. The source material was CD4+ or CD8+ T cells sorted from blood, sampled in a trial of the OX40 agonist ivuxolimab. All receptors come from an adult with an advanced solid tumor such as melanoma, head and neck, liver or kidney cancer. CDR3s include the opening cysteine and the closing phenylalanine or tryptophan.

J	V	CDR3
TRBJ2-2	TRBV5-1	CASSRGQVGLNTGELFF
TRBJ1-3	TRBV19	CASKQIHSGNTIYF
TRBJ1-5	TRBV7-6	CASSLGQSGNQPQHF
TRBJ2-7	TRBV6-5	CASSSGVSPYEQYF
TRBJ2-5	TRBV19	CASRATGSETQYF
TRBJ2-7	TRBV18	CASSPPEGARYEQYF
TRBJ2-5	TRBV7-9	CASSLSQGQETQYF
TRBJ1-1	TRBV6-6	CASKGTVNTEAFF
TRBJ2-3	TRBV4-1	CASSQDPDRSTDTQYF
TRBJ1-1	TRBV30	CAWSVQANTEAFF
TRBJ2-3	TRBV7-2	CASSFETDTQYF
TRBJ2-3	TRBV19	CASSINRELTDTQYF
TRBJ2-7	TRBV5-6	CASSHHRYEQYF
TRBJ2-7	TRBV5-4	CASSRGGYEQYF
TRBJ1-3	TRBV30	CAWSYGSRAAGNTIYF
TRBJ1-1	TRBV25-1	CASSESRPGIAEAFF
TRBJ1-6	TRBV6-1	CASTTRGVSPLHF
TRBJ2-7	TRBV19	CASSPDTGPLYEQYF
TRBJ2-2	TRBV19	CASSIPIGRGNTGELFF
TRBJ1-4	TRBV30	CAWSAGQGGAATNEKLFF
TRBJ2-3	TRBV15	CATREGASTDTQYF
TRBJ2-7	TRBV27	CASSLLPGQGMDEQYF
TRBJ2-3	TRBV19	CASSIGRSSTDTQYF
TRBJ1-3	TRBV25-1	CASSAGTGVTGNTIYF
TRBJ2-2	TRBV5-1	CASSLVAGSGTGELFF
TRBJ2-2	TRBV29-1	CSVGIGTTGELFF
TRBJ2-5	TRBV5-1	CASSSQTTQYF
TRBJ1-5	TRBV19	CASTSWGRGNQPQHF
TRBJ2-5	TRBV11-2	CASSLDGTGKETQYF
TRBJ2-5	TRBV9	CASSVVGQDGTQYF
TRBJ2-2	TRBV27	CASTIPGLAHTGELFF
TRBJ2-7	TRBV6-6	CASSGTSGSYEQYF
TRBJ2-1	TRBV6-5	CASSYGEDHYNEQFF
TRBJ2-5	TRBV30	CAWSVPNQETQYF
TRBJ1-2	TRBV29-1	CSVGGQDYGYTF
TRBJ1-2	TRBV7-2	CASSPRQGNYGYTF
TRBJ2-7	TRBV12-5	CASTSATYEQYF
TRBJ2-1	TRBV4-2	CASSLPTSGDLLEQFF
TRBJ1-5	TRBV6-4	CASAAGCNQPQHF
TRBJ1-2	TRBV9	CASSVAGQGLYGYTF
TRBJ1-2	TRBV6-5	CASRRGQAGYTF
TRBJ2-3	TRBV19	CASSADLRSTDTQYF
TRBJ1-5	TRBV28	CASSFDSNQPQHF
TRBJ1-2	TRBV10-3	CAISESGGLSYGYTF
TRBJ2-3	TRBV2	CASRLWDTQYF
TRBJ2-7	TRBV18	CASSPGQESEQYF
TRBJ2-3	TRBV9	CASSVGSPRDTQYF
TRBJ2-3	TRBV5-1	CASSLRQGARTDTQYF
TRBJ1-2	TRBV5-6	CASSLRSGAGYTF
TRBJ1-2	TRBV5-8	CASSPGQWGYTF
TRBJ1-4	TRBV18	CASSPQKGEEKLFF
TRBJ1-5	TRBV7-6	CASSFSFNQPQHF
TRBJ1-1	TRBV5-4	CASSLDRNTEAFF